Listed below are T cell receptor beta chains from one sample, sequenced in a study of T cell responses to AZD1222 COVID-19 vaccine. The assay was immunoSEQ multiplex PCR, and TCRdb's table has in-frame clones only and misses some. The sample records 150,000 to 200,000 clones, 80% to 90% being singletons. The sample consisted of peripheral blood, taken 28 days after the second AZD1222 dose. These receptor sequences come from an adult who received the AZD1222 COVID-19 vaccine. The CDR3 runs from the conserved cysteine through the conserved F or W. The D gene is left open where the match is weak. Only some rows state a clone size, as once, few, many or a class for expanded clones.

j_gene | abundance | v_gene | d_gene | CDR3aa | CDR3nt
TRBJ2-1 | NA | TRBV30 | NA | CAWRVGQSSYNEQFF | TGTGCCTGGAGGGTAGGACAGAGCTCCTACAATGAGCAGTTCTTC
TRBJ2-7 | once | TRBV9 | TRBD1 | CASSVAGNRGDSYEQYF | TGTGCCAGCAGCGTAGCAGGGAACAGGGGAGACTCCTACGAGCAGTACTTC
TRBJ2-5 | NA | TRBV2 | TRBD1 | CASSRDSQETQYF | TGTGCCAGCAGCCGGGACAGCCAAGAGACCCAGTACTTC
TRBJ1-1 | NA | TRBV7-9 | NA | CASSLRGVSEAFF | TGTGCCAGCAGCTTAAGGGGGGTATCTGAAGCTTTCTTT
TRBJ2-5 | NA | TRBV18 | NA | CASSPGAETQYF | TGTGCCAGCTCACCAGGGGCGGAGACCCAGTACTTC
TRBJ2-7 | once | TRBV5-5 | NA | CASSLRDSYEQYF | TGTGCCAGCAGCTTGAGGGACTCCTACGAGCAGTACTTC
TRBJ2-7 | NA | TRBV5-4 | TRBD2 | CASSEGTSVPYEQYF | TGTGCCAGCAGCGAGGGGACTAGCGTACCCTACGAGCAGTACTTC
TRBJ2-6 | NA | TRBV7-2 | NA | CASSRPYGANVLTF | TGTGCCAGCAGCCGCCCGTACGGGGCCAACGTCCTGACTTTC
TRBJ1-5 | NA | TRBV30 | TRBD1 | CAWSRQGAYQPQHF | TGTGCCTGGAGTAGACAGGGAGCATATCAGCCCCAGCATTTT
TRBJ2-1 | NA | TRBV19 | NA | CASTPLFSSYNEQFF | TGTGCCAGTACCCCCCTTTTTAGCTCCTACAATGAGCAGTTCTTC
TRBJ2-2 | NA | TRBV19 | TRBD2 | CASSIVTGGTGELFF | TGTGCCAGTAGTATAGTTACGGGGGGCACCGGGGAGCTGTTTTTT
TRBJ1-5 | once | TRBV28 | NA | CASSPPGRTVSGSPQHF | TGTGCCAGCAGCCCCCCGGGACGGACAGTAAGCGGGAGTCCCCAGCATTTT
TRBJ2-3 | NA | TRBV7-2 | TRBD2 | CASSLLSGGPTDTQYF | TGTGCCAGCAGCTTATTAAGCGGGGGGCCGACAGATACGCAGTATTTT
TRBJ1-4 | NA | TRBV2 | TRBD1 | CASSETTGALNEKLFF | TGTGCCAGCAGTGAAACCACAGGGGCCCTTAATGAAAAACTGTTTTTT
TRBJ1-4 | NA | TRBV3-1/TRBV3-2 | NA | CASSPGGAREANEKLFF | TGTGCCAGCAGCCCTGGGGGAGCCAGGGAGGCTAATGAAAAACTGTTTTTT
TRBJ2-2 | NA | TRBV7-7 | TRBD2 | CASSLGSRASGAHTGELFF | TGTGCTAGCAGCTTGGGTTCTAGAGCTAGCGGGGCCCACACCGGGGAGCTGTTTTTT
TRBJ1-4 | NA | TRBV19 | NA | CASSLRGGNEKLFF | TGTGCCAGTAGTCTCCGGGGAGGGAATGAAAAACTGTTTTTT
TRBJ1-6 | NA | TRBV4-2 | NA | CASSQDPSSRQYNSPLHF | TGTGCCAGCAGCCAAGATCCGAGCTCCAGGCAGTATAATTCACCCCTCCACTTT
TRBJ1-2 | NA | TRBV7-9 | TRBD1 | CASSTGQVYGYTF | TGTGCCAGCAGCACTGGACAGGTCTATGGCTACACCTTC
TRBJ1-2 | NA | TRBV19 | TRBD1 | CASSFGQGPYGYTF | TGTGCCAGTAGCTTCGGACAGGGGCCCTATGGCTACACCTTC
TRBJ2-7 | NA | TRBV11-2 | NA | CASTPEVQNFHEQYF | TGTGCCAGCACTCCTGAGGTACAGAACTTCCACGAGCAGTACTTC
TRBJ2-7 | NA | TRBV24-1 | NA | CATSGGRSTKQYF | TGTGCCACCAGTGGCGGGCGATCTACGAAGCAGTACTTC